These T cell receptor beta chains were read from a single sample in a study of CD8 T cells in ankylosing spondylitis. Using its own MiXCR run on the 5' RACE reads, TCRdb lists one record per CDR3 protein. The data contain about 240,000 distinct CDR3 sequences, roughly 25% of them singletons. Material: blood, either unsorted or a sorted T cell fraction (not recorded which). The receptor set was obtained from a male donor with ankylosing spondylitis or in good health (not recorded which). The CDR3 runs from the conserved cysteine through the conserved F or W.

>TRBV6-5|TRBJ1-6
CASSYLGQFYNSPLHF
>TRBV11-3|TRBJ2-7
CASSGAGAEQYF
>TRBV5-1|TRBJ1-1
CASNTEAFF
>TRBV3-1|TRBJ2-1
CASSDTRYEQFF
>TRBV6-5|TRBJ1-1
CASSYHATRNTEAFF
>TRBV20-1|TRBJ1-5
CSAGRDRSDNQPQHF
>TRBV15|TRBJ2-2
CATSAYRGQGEAGELFF
>TRBV25-1|TRBJ2-5
CASSDSGTARETQYF
>TRBV5-5|TRBJ2-1
CASSYGDEQFF
>TRBV7-9|TRBJ2-7
CASSLSRGGVPWEQYF
>TRBV20-1|TRBJ2-1
CSARGWDRGIDEQFF
>TRBV12-3/TRBV12-4|TRBJ1-2
CASSNKAGYGYTF
>TRBV18|TRBJ2-4
CASSSGMGIQYF
>TRBV24-1|TRBJ2-2
CATSEPTGGIVTGELFF
>TRBV6-1|TRBJ2-5
CASNPTRQEETQYF
>TRBV6-1|TRBJ2-3
CASSERELGTRWADTQYF
>TRBV6-5|TRBJ2-1
CASSSSGTGGGYEQFF
>TRBV7-6|TRBJ2-7
CASSSDGNSYEQYF
>TRBV6-5|TRBJ1-2
CASSRTGTNNYGYTF
>TRBV3-1|TRBJ2-7
CASCHSSLGGYEQYF
>TRBV18|TRBJ2-3
CASSRDRGSTDTQYF
>TRBV9|TRBJ2-3
CASSVVDRGTDTQYF
>TRBV10-3|TRBJ1-1
CAISEGGNTEAFF
>TRBV20-1|TRBJ2-3
CSAGLAGGTTLTDTQYF
>TRBV12-5|TRBJ2-5
CASGRLEFDEGGTQYF
>TRBV29-1|TRBJ2-7
CSVAHLDEQYF
>TRBV4-1|TRBJ2-7
CASSQVAGEQYF